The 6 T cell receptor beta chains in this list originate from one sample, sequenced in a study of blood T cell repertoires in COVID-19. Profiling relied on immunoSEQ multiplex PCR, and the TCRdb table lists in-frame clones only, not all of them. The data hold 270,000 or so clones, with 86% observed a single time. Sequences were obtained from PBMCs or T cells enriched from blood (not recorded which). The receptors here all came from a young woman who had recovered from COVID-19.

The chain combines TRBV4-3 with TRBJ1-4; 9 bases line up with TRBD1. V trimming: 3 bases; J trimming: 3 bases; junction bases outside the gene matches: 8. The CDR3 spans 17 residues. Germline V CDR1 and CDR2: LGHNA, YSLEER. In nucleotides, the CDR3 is TGCGCCAGCAGCCATCTAACAGGGGGCTGGTCTAATGAAAAACTGTTTTTT. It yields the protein CASSHLTGGWSNEKLFF.

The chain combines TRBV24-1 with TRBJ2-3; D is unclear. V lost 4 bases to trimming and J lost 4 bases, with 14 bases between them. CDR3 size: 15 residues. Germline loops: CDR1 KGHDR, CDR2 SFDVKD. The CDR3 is CATSDDLGGSDTQYF. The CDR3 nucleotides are TGTGCCACCAGTGACGACTTAGGCGGTTCAGATACGCAGTATTTT.

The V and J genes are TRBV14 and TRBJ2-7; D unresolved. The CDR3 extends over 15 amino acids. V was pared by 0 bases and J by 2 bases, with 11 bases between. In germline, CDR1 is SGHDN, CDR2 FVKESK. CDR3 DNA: TGTGCCAGCAGCCAAGATTCCAGATATACCTACGAGCAGTACTTC. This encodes CASSQDSRYTYEQYF.

The CDR3 bases are TGTGCCAGCAACTTTGGTTACAGGGGTGAACAGCCCCAGCATTTT. Translation gives CASNFGYRGEQPQHF. The V and J genes are TRBV28 and TRBJ1-5, with 7 positions matching TRBD1. This CDR3 spans 15 amino acids. The germline V gene has CDR1 MDHEN and CDR2 SYDVKM. V was clipped by 7 bases and J by 7 bases; unmatched bases: 13.

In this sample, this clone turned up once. For the CDR3, the DNA is TGTGCCAGCAGCCCTCGACAGGCTCGGGACTATGGCTACACCTTC. This encodes CASSPRQARDYGYTF. J is TRBJ1-2 and V is TRBV7-8; tentatively, D is TRBD1 (6 bases). Germline V gene sequence: CDR1 SGHVS, CDR2 FQNEAQ. Deletions cut 5 bases from V and 3 bases from J, with 16 bases between. This CDR3 is 15 amino acids long.

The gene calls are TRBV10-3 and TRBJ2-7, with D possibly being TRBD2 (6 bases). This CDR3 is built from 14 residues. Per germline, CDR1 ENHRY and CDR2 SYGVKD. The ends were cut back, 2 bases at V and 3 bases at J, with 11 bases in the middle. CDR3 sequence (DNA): TGTGCCATCAGTGAGGGGGGGAACAGCTACGAGCAGTACTTC. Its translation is CAISEGGNSYEQYF.